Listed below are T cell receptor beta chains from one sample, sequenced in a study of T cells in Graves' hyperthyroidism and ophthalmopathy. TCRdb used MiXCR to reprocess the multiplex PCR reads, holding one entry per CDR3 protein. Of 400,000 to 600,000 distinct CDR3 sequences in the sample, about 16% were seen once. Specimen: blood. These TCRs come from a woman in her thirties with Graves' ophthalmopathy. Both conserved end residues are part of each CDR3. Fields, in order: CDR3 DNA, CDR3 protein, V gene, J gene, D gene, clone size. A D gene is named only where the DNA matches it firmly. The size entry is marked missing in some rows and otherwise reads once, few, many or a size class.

TGCGCCAGCAGTGAGTCAGGGATTGAGACCCAGTACTTC	CASSESGIETQYF	TRBV10-2	TRBJ2-5	.	.
TGTGCCAGCAGTGACGTAGCGGGAATCACAGATACGCAGTATTTT	CASSDVAGITDTQYF	TRBV6-4	TRBJ2-3	TRBD2	few
TGTGCCATCGACGAAGGGCGCCCGGAGCAGTTCTTC	CAIDEGRPEQFF	TRBV28	TRBJ2-1	.	many
TGTGCCAGCAGCGCCCCCCGGGACAGGGCCTCTGGAAACACCATATATTTT	CASSAPRDRASGNTIYF	TRBV9	TRBJ1-3	TRBD1	.
TGTGCCAGCTCCCTAGACAGGGCCCAAAGCGAGCAGTACTTC	CASSLDRAQSEQYF	TRBV18	TRBJ2-7	TRBD1	many
TGCGCCAGCAGCCAGGGTCTAGCGGCCTCATCCTACAATGAGCAGTTCTTC	CASSQGLAASSYNEQFF	TRBV4-3	TRBJ2-1	TRBD2	many
TGTGCCAGCAGCCTGGGACCCGGCGGGAATAATGAGCAGTTCTTC	CASSLGPGGNNEQFF	TRBV28	TRBJ2-1	.	many
TGCGCCAGCACAGTAATAGCGGGAGAAGAGACCCAGTACTTC	CASTVIAGEETQYF	TRBV5-1	TRBJ2-5	TRBD2	few
TGTGCCAGCAGCTTAGACAGGGGCCATCCCTACGAGCAGTACTTC	CASSLDRGHPYEQYF	TRBV7-2	TRBJ2-7	TRBD1	.
TGCAGTGCCGGGGGGACTAGCGGCCTTTACGAGCAGTACTTC	CSAGGTSGLYEQYF	TRBV20-1	TRBJ2-7	TRBD2	many
TGCAGTGCCCTCGGGGCTAGCGGGAGTCTTGGGGCAATTTCTGAGCAGTTCTTC	CSALGASGSLGAISEQFF	TRBV20-1	TRBJ2-1	TRBD2	many
TGTGCCTGGAGTGTAGGTAGCGGGCCTTACAATGAGCAGTTCTTC	CAWSVGSGPYNEQFF	TRBV30	TRBJ2-1	TRBD2	many
TGTGCCAGCAGCCAAGGACAGGAATCCGGGGAGCTGTTTTTT	CASSQGQESGELFF	TRBV3-1	TRBJ2-2	.	medium-sized
TGTGCCAGCAGTGAATGGAGGGACACCGGGGAGCTGTTTTTT	CASSEWRDTGELFF	TRBV2	TRBJ2-2	.	many
TGTGCCTGGATAGGGGGGACCATCTCTGGGGCCAACGTCCTGACTTTC	CAWIGGTISGANVLTF	TRBV30	TRBJ2-6	.	few
TGTGCCAGCAGCCAAGACAGGAGAAATGAAGCTTTCTTT	CASSQDRRNEAFF	TRBV5-6	TRBJ1-1	.	few
TGTGCCAGCAGTTTGTCCCGAGGGGACACTGAAGCTTTCTTT	CASSLSRGDTEAFF	TRBV28	TRBJ1-1	.	many
TGTGCCACCAGTGACAGGGTAAGACGCACCGGGGAGCTGTTTTTT	CATSDRVRRTGELFF	TRBV24-1	TRBJ2-2	.	few
TGCAGTTCAGGGGGTCTAAATACGCAGTATTTT	CSSGGLNTQYF	TRBV20-1	TRBJ2-3	TRBD1	many
TGTGCCAGCAGTCTTAGCACAGATACGCAGTATTTT	CASSLSTDTQYF	TRBV7-2	TRBJ2-3	.	many
TGTGCCAGCAGTCATTTCGGCAGATATGGCTACACCTTC	CASSHFGRYGYTF	TRBV28	TRBJ1-2	.	few
TGCAGTGCCCTGGGACTAGCGGGAGTGGCGACAGATACGCAGTATTTT	CSALGLAGVATDTQYF	TRBV20-1	TRBJ2-3	TRBD2	many
TGCAGCGTTGTAAGCGGGAGTTTCCCAGATACGCAGTATTTT	CSVVSGSFPDTQYF	TRBV29-1	TRBJ2-3	TRBD2	many
TGCAGTGCTAGACAGACTAGCGGGACCGGGGAGCTGTTTTTT	CSARQTSGTGELFF	TRBV20-1	TRBJ2-2	TRBD2	many
TGCAGTGCTCCGCGACTAGCGGGAGAGAGCGAGCAGTACTTC	CSAPRLAGESEQYF	TRBV20-1	TRBJ2-7	TRBD2	many
TGCAGCGTTGAACTGTCCGACCCGGGACAGGGGAAGGGGGAGCAGTACTTC	CSVELSDPGQGKGEQYF	TRBV29-1	TRBJ2-7	TRBD1	many
TGTGCCAGCAGTTCTTACCCGATCCGGGACGCTACCTACGAGCAGTACTTC	CASSSYPIRDATYEQYF	TRBV6-2/TRBV6-3	TRBJ2-7	.	.
TGTGCCAGCAGTTTATTGGGGCAGGGGAACACTGAAGCTTTCTTT	CASSLLGQGNTEAFF	TRBV28	TRBJ1-1	.	.
TGTGCCAGCAGTGTACGACAATCCTTCGAAGCTTTCTTT	CASSVRQSFEAFF	TRBV6-1	TRBJ1-1	.	few
TGTGCCACCAGCCGTTCTCCGGACAGCTCCTACGAGCAGTACTTC	CATSRSPDSSYEQYF	TRBV15	TRBJ2-7	.	many
TGCGCCAGCAGCCCCCGGCAAGTACTAGCGGGAGGGGTTGAGCAGTTCTTC	CASSPRQVLAGGVEQFF	TRBV4-1	TRBJ2-1	TRBD2	.
TGCGCCAGCAGCAAACTAGCGGGAGTGGACGAGCAGTACTTC	CASSKLAGVDEQYF	TRBV4-1	TRBJ2-7	TRBD2	.
TGCGCCAGCAGATCCGGACTAGCGAGGTCCGGGGAGCTGTTTTTT	CASRSGLARSGELFF	TRBV5-1	TRBJ2-2	TRBD2	.